One and the same sample provided the 23 T cell receptor beta chains below, sequenced in a study of blood T cell repertoires in COVID-19 (TCRdb year 2020). The method was the immunoSEQ multiplex PCR assay. TCRdb holds this immuneACCESS table with in-frame rearrangements only. Some clones are missing; in checked studies, unresolved V genes explain under half, and the rest has no known cause. Present in this sample are over 200,000 clones, approximately 86% of which were seen just once. In total, the top ten clones hold 3% to 3.5% of the sample. The specimen sequenced was peripheral blood. These receptors all stem from a woman aged 25-40 years who had recovered from COVID-19.

The chain has TRBV5-1 and TRBJ2-3; 11 positions agree with TRBD2. This CDR3 has 15 amino acids. Trimming at V came to 4 bases and at J to 0 bases, leaving 1 base not matched to a gene. In germline, CDR1 is SGHRS, CDR2 YFSETQ. The CDR3 sequence is CASSRTSGSTDTQYF. CDR3 sequence (DNA): TGCGCCAGCAGCCGGACTAGCGGGAGCACAGATACGCAGTATTTT.

The chain has TRBV11-1 and TRBJ1-1; 9 bases map to TRBD1. The germline gives CDR1 SGHAT, CDR2 FQDESV (reference sequence). Trimming cost V 5 bases and J 6 bases; bases outside gene matches: 7. This CDR3 has 14 amino acids. The CDR3 DNA follows: TGTGCCAGCAGCCGGGGACAGGGTTCGGCTGAAGCTTTCTTT. Its translation: CASSRGQGSAEAFF.

The chain uses TRBV9 and TRBJ1-1; no definite D call. Deletions cut 0 bases from V and 4 bases from J, with 13 bases between. The CDR3 consists of 15 residues. CDR1 is SGDLS and CDR2 is YYNGEE in the germline V gene. As DNA, the CDR3 is TGTGCCAGCAGCGTAGATGGAAGAACGGGCACTGAAGCTTTCTTT. This translates into CASSVDGRTGTEAFF.

The rearrangement uses TRBV20-1 and TRBJ2-7; D remains ambiguous. Germline values: CDR1 DFQATT, CDR2 SNEGSKA (reference sequence). V lost 6 bases to trimming and J lost 6 bases, with 12 bases between them. The CDR3 has 11 amino acids. The DNA for the CDR3 is TGCAGTGCCGACCTGCCAGGCGAGCAGTACTTC. Its translation: CSADLPGEQYF.

The CDR3 sequence is CASSQGQLYEQYF. CDR3 in DNA: TGCGCCAGCAGCCAGGGACAGCTTTACGAGCAGTACTTC. This chain connects TRBV5-1 to TRBJ2-7, with 7 bases fitting TRBD1. Per the germline V gene, CDR1 is SGHRS and CDR2 is YFSETQ. The CDR3 is 13 residues long. The trim removed 4 bases at V and 4 bases at J, leaving 5 bases unmatched.

This CDR3 reads CASSQVLEASYEQYF. The CDR3 DNA reads TGCGCCAGCAGCCAAGTGTTAGAGGCTAGCTACGAGCAGTACTTC. V is TRBV4-1 and J is TRBJ2-7; no clear D. CDR1 is MGHRA and CDR2 is YSYEKL in the germline V gene. V gave up 1 base and J gave up 3 bases, with 13 bases separating them. This CDR3 is built from 15 residues.

In this sample, this clone turned up once. CDR3 protein: CASSQKEGWTGELFF. CDR3 DNA sequence: TGTGCCAGCAGCCAAAAGGAGGGTTGGACCGGGGAGCTGTTTTTT. This chain joins TRBV14 and TRBJ2-2, with D perhaps TRBD2 (6 bases). This CDR3 is built from 15 residues. Germline CDR1 SGHDN, CDR2 FVKESK. Trimming removed 2 bases at V and 5 bases at J, with 12 bases between.

The chain joins TRBV29-1 to TRBJ2-3; D gene ambiguous. Looked up from germline, CDR1 is SQVTM and CDR2 is ANQGSEA. CDR3 length: 12 residues. Trimming pared 4 bases from V and 4 bases from J, leaving 9 bases between. The CDR3: CSVGNGADTQYF. Here the CDR3 DNA reads TGCAGCGTTGGGAATGGAGCAGATACGCAGTATTTT.

The V and J genes are TRBV14 and TRBJ1-2; D is possibly TRBD1 (5 bases). Germline CDR1 reads SGHDN; CDR2 reads FVKESK. This CDR3 comprises 16 residues. V was cut by 0 bases and J by 5 bases, with 16 bases left in between. The CDR3 spells CASSQDLARALYGYTF. DNA for the CDR3: TGTGCCAGCAGCCAAGATCTTGCCAGGGCCCTTTATGGCTACACCTTC.

V usage is TRBV23-1 and J usage is TRBJ1-6; D is perhaps TRBD1 (6 bases). TRBV23-1 is flagged as an ORF with uncertain function. This CDR3 is 12 amino acids long. With 10 bases removed from V and 9 bases from J, the gap between germline ends came to 13 bases. CDR3 loop: CATWYRASPLHF. The CDR3 coding sequence is TGCGCCACCTGGTACAGGGCTTCACCCCTCCACTTT.

The gene calls are TRBV10-2 and TRBJ2-2; 7 positions match TRBD2. This CDR3 contains 15 residues. Germline-derived CDR1 and CDR2 are WSHSY and SAAADI. The J segment lost 0 bases and the V segment lost 6 bases, leaving 4 bases of the junction unmatched. The CDR3 DNA is TGCGCCAGCAGGGACGGGGGGACGAACACCGGGGAGCTGTTTTTT. Encoded protein: CASRDGGTNTGELFF.

The V gene is TRBV6-1, the J gene TRBJ2-2, with D perhaps TRBD1 (5 bases). Germline V CDR1 and CDR2: MNHNS, SASEGT. The CDR3 is made up of 15 amino acids. Trimming pared 2 bases from V and 4 bases from J, leaving 11 bases between. CDR3 in amino acids: CASSEIAGRTGELFF. DNA of the CDR3: TGTGCCAGCAGTGAAATCGCAGGGCGCACCGGGGAGCTGTTTTTT.

This clone appeared once. The genes are TRBV6-5 and TRBJ1-5; maybe TRBD1 (5 bases). CDR1 is MNHEY and CDR2 is SVGAGI in the germline V gene. CDR3 length equals 14 residues. Trimming removed 0 bases at V and 5 bases at J, with 8 bases between. The DNA of the CDR3 is TGTGCCAGCAGTTACTCGGGCAGGGATCAGCCCCAGCATTTT. Protein: CASSYSGRDQPQHF.

This clone was detected only once. The rearrangement joins TRBV11-2 to TRBJ2-7; a weak D match, TRBD2 (6 bases). Germline V gene lookup returns CDR1 SGHAT and CDR2 FQNNGV. The V gene lost 5 bases and the J gene lost 7 bases, with 12 bases spanning the gap. CDR3 length: 12 amino acids. Written as DNA, the CDR3 is TGTGCCAGCAGCCCCGGGGGTGGAGAGCAGTACTTC. Its protein product is CASSPGGGEQYF.

The rearrangement links TRBV5-6 to TRBJ1-1; D might be TRBD1 (5 bases). The CDR3 covers 13 residues. Trimming left V 5 bases short and J 0 bases short, with 8 bases between. CDR1 and CDR2 from the germline V gene are SGHDT and YYEEEE. The CDR3 nucleotides are TGTGCCAGCAGACCCAGGGTGAACACTGAAGCTTTCTTT. Translated: CASRPRVNTEAFF.

The genes are TRBV7-2 and TRBJ1-2; TRBD1 matches 7 bases. This CDR3 has 18 residues. Germline V CDR1 and CDR2: SGHTA, FQGNSA. V lost 1 base and J lost 8; bases outside the gene matches: 19. The CDR3 region has the DNA TGTGCCAGCAGCTTAGGGGGAGGCCCGACAGGGAGCCAATTGGGCTACACCTTC. Amino acid sequence: CASSLGGGPTGSQLGYTF. Full variable domain (missing parts from reference TRBV7-2 and TRBJ1-2): GAGVSQSPSNKVTEKGKDVELRCDPISGHTALYWYRQSLGQGLEFLIYFQGNSAPDKSGLPSDRFSAERTGGSVSTLTIQRTQQEDSAVYLCASSLGGGPTGSQLGYTFGSGTRLTVV.

J is TRBJ2-5 and V is TRBV9, with D possibly TRBD2 on 5 matching bases. CDR3 size: 14 residues. V lost 0 bases, J lost 1 base, and 7 bases lay in between. Germline CDR1 is SGDLS and CDR2 is YYNGEE. The CDR3 protein is CASSVGTGQETQYF. CDR3 DNA sequence: TGTGCCAGCAGCGTAGGGACTGGCCAAGAGACCCAGTACTTC.

The rearrangement uses TRBV12-3 or TRBV12-4 and TRBJ2-2; unclear D gene. CDR3 length: 12 amino acids. V shed 6 bases and J shed 3 bases, with 5 bases lying between them. CDR3 in amino acids: CASSRDTGELFF. The CDR3 DNA sequence: TGTGCCAGCAGCCGAGACACCGGGGAGCTGTTTTTT.

This chain connects TRBV14 to TRBJ1-2; 9 nucleotides agree with TRBD1. J was trimmed by 6 bases and V by 3 bases; bases with no gene match: 11. Germline CDR1 reads SGHDN; CDR2 reads FVKESK. CDR3 size: 16 residues. CDR3 in DNA: TGTGCCAGCAGCCACAGGAACAGGGGGCTTGACGATGGCTACACCTTC. Protein sequence: CASSHRNRGLDDGYTF.

This chain connects TRBV7-9 to TRBJ2-7; TRBD1 agrees at 12 bases. The CDR3 extends over 16 amino acids. Germline assignment: CDR1 SEHNR and CDR2 FQNEAQ (reference sequence). V was clipped by 1 base and J by 6 bases; unmatched bases: 7. CDR3 coding DNA: TGTGCCAGCAGCTTAGTCGTCGGGACAGGGGGCGGCGAGCAGTACTTC. Its translation: CASSLVVGTGGGEQYF. The variable domain in full, with the rest retrieved from reference TRBV7-9 and TRBJ2-7, is DTGVSQNPRHKITKRGQNVTFRCDPISEHNRLYWYRQTLGQGPEFLTYFQNEAQLEKSRLLSDRFSAERPKGSFSTLEIQRTEQGDSAMYLCASSLVVGTGGGEQYFGPGTRLTVT.

V and J are TRBV19 and TRBJ2-1; D remains ambiguous. The CDR3 contains 15 residues. V lost 0 bases to trimming and J lost 3 bases, with 9 bases between them. The germline CDR1 and CDR2 sequences are LNHDA and SQIVND (reference sequence). The CDR3: CASSIDPDNYNEQFF. In DNA, the CDR3 is TGTGCCAGTAGTATAGATCCCGACAACTACAATGAGCAGTTCTTC. The full variable domain, rest sourced from reference TRBV19 and TRBJ2-1, is DGGITQSPKYLFRKEGQNVTLSCEQNLNHDAMYWYRQDPGQGLRLIYYSQIVNDFQKGDIAEGYSVSREKKESFPLTVTSAQKNPTAFYLCASSIDPDNYNEQFFGPGTRLTVL.

The gene calls are TRBV5-4 and TRBJ1-1, with D possibly matching TRBD1 (5 bases). CDR1 and CDR2 (germline): SGHNT, YYREEE (reference sequence). V lost 0 bases and J lost 1, with 7 bases in between. The CDR3 is 14 residues long. The CDR3 loop is CASSLVDTNTEAFF. Here the CDR3 DNA reads TGTGCCAGCAGCTTGGTGGACACGAACACTGAAGCTTTCTTT.

This sequence joins TRBV5-4 and TRBJ1-2; tentatively, D is TRBD1 (5 bases). The CDR3 consists of 12 residues. Germline CDR1 reads SGHNT; CDR2 reads YYREEE (reference sequence). With 4 bases removed from V and 7 bases from J, the gap between germline ends came to 11 bases. The CDR3 DNA is TGTGCCAGCAGCGGGGCCGAATTTGGCTACACCTTC. The encoded protein is CASSGAEFGYTF.